This T cell receptor (beta chain) is drawn from a study of blood T cell repertoires in COVID-19 (dated by TCRdb to 2018 to 2020). Regarding the study in general: Samples from collaborators originated in the United States, Italy and Spain and spanned both the acute and convalescent phases of COVID-19. The material from the prospective study consisted of cDNA or gDNA derived from T cells, B-cell-depleted T cells, or PBMCs. The repertoires were made available in a free public database intended to serve as a resource for research on the immune response to SARS-CoV-2. Deeply sampled blood TCRbeta repertoires from subjects exposed to, actively infected with, or recovered from COVID-19 were included in the dataset. HLA class I and class II types, where available, came from metadata supplied by the sample provider rather than from assay-based typing. Samples came from the ongoing ImmuneRACE study (first 160 participants) plus 1,254 subjects from 6 global collaborators. The sample metadata nearly always contained a de-identified subject ID, COVID-19 status, age in years and sex. What the study reported, not specific to this receptor: Clinical and demographic metadata were provided uncurated, with the amount varying by source and participant.

The CDR3 starts with the cysteine, ends with the phenylalanine, and has 15 residues. The sequence is cut down to CDR3 DNA, 45 bases in frame from base 1. Clipping removes 5 bases from V and 3 bases from J, with 7 as the unmatched junction base count. According to the germline V gene, CDR1 reads LGHNA and CDR2 reads YSLEER. The immunoSEQ Assay, a bias-controlled multiplex PCR, was used to amplify TCRbeta CDR3 regions from genomic DNA. The paper's data handling went like this. The number of nucleated cells in each sample was estimated from the amplification of reference gene primers within the assay. To quantify the absolute abundance of each unique TCRbeta CDR3 rearrangement, sequence reads were collapsed and filtered. For each sample, productive Simpson clonality was calculated as the square root of Simpson's diversity index across productive rearrangements. In its TCRdb copy, this immuneACCESS table keeps in-frame sequences only and misses some clones. Where compared with another copy, unresolved V genes explain less than half of these, and the others have no known cause. V and J calls and clone size come straight from that table; D and trimming were deduced from the DNA. The sample table holds about 240,000 clones, of which 75% to 90% were seen once. Of the sample, 4.1% is held by the ten largest clones.

With respect to this clone: This clone's antigen is unknown. No qualities accompany the bases; no much larger clone lies one base away.

Enrolling through a virtual design, the prospective study's participants ranged in age from roughly 18 to 89 years and lived across more than 20 United States geographic areas. In the prospective study, participants were assigned to cohorts based on the clinical history participants reported in a screening survey and a study questionnaire. Recovered participants in ImmuneRACE Cohort 3 were defined by two consecutive negative NP/OP PCR tests, clearance by a healthcare professional, or resolution of symptoms. Mobile phlebotomists in the prospective study collected whole blood, serum and a nasopharyngeal or oropharyngeal swab from every participant. Additional blood draws and questionnaires over an approximately two-month period could optionally be provided by prospective study participants. Before DNA extraction, blood samples from the prospective study were shipped at room temperature or frozen.

Sequenced sample: PBMCs or T cells enriched from blood (not recorded which). This chain is built from TRBV4-3 and TRBJ1-2; 9 nucleotides in the junction match TRBD1. The sequence derives from a young woman who had recovered from COVID-19. The CDR3 sequence is CASSSRTGADYGYTF. The DNA is as follows: TGCGCCAGCAGCTCGCGGACAGGGGCCGACTATGGCTACACCTTC.